Sequencing of this TCR beta chain was carried out in a study of blood T cells in healthy people across ages. General study results and limits: Roughly linear age-related decline in beta diversity appeared, significant by age approximately 41. Estimates of total diversity, which came from one million sequenced T cells, were considered to be underestimates.

Combining a sample-barcoded 5' primer with a J-beta primer mix, a second PCR ran for 7 to 11 cycles. Using its own MiXCR run on the 5' RACE reads, TCRdb lists one record per CDR3 protein. The sample lists approximately 690,000 distinct CDR3 sequences; roughly 58% were seen once. A note on this clonotype: What it recognizes is unknown.

Each sample yielded at least 6 million isolated PBMCs. Total RNA extracted from each sample amounted to at least 5 micrograms. The CDR3 runs to 16 residues. Trimming removed 4 bases from V and 3 bases from J; junction bases left unmatched: 8. Per the germline V gene, CDR1 is SGHDT and CDR2 is YYEEEE. The specimen was blood. The chain employs TRBV5-6 and TRBJ1-2; the match to TRBD1 covers 11 bases. This receptor was obtained from a man aged 55-75 years in good health. CDR3 sequence: CASSPPGTGGHYGYTF. The CDR3, as DNA: TGTGCCAGCAGCCCACCCGGGACAGGGGGTCACTATGGCTACACCTTC.